A selection of T cell receptor beta chains follows, all from one sample in a study of blood T cell repertoires in COVID-19. Clones were sequenced by immunoSEQ multiplex PCR, and TCRdb holds only the in-frame ones, with some missing. The table shows 250,000 or so clones, with almost 90% occurring only once. The source material was peripheral blood. Receptor source: an elderly man with acute or convalescent COVID-19. CDR3s include the opening cysteine and the closing phenylalanine or tryptophan. D genes are given only for firm matches. The size field is filled for only some rows; it gives once, few, many or a size class.

NA,TRBV10-3,NA,TRBJ2-7,CATGKPEALRYEQYF,TGTGCCACAGGCAAGCCGGAGGCCCTACGCTACGAGCAGTACTTC
NA,TRBV28,NA,TRBJ2-7,CASYRVGVAYEQYF,TGTGCCAGCTACCGGGTCGGGGTAGCCTACGAGCAGTACTTC
few,TRBV6-1,NA,TRBJ1-1,CASSEAGRRTEAFF,TGTGCCAGCAGTGAAGCAGGCAGGCGCACTGAAGCTTTCTTT
NA,TRBV7-2,TRBD1,TRBJ1-2,CASSLSTGGYGYTF,TGTGCCAGCAGCCTTTCGACAGGGGGCTATGGCTACACCTTC
NA,TRBV2,NA,TRBJ2-7,CASSQDRHYEQYF,TGTGCCAGCAGTCAGGACAGACACTACGAGCAGTACTTC
NA,TRBV29-1,TRBD2,TRBJ2-5,CSVAGPETQYF,TGCAGCGTAGCGGGGCCAGAGACCCAGTACTTC
NA,TRBV19,NA,TRBJ2-2,CATRGLGTGELFF,TGTGCCACCCGAGGTCTCGGCACCGGGGAGCTGTTTTTT
NA,TRBV5-1,NA,TRBJ2-3,CASSLGQSTDTQYF,TGCGCCAGCAGCCTAGGACAGAGCACAGATACGCAGTATTTT
NA,TRBV27,NA,TRBJ1-6,CASSFGYGGDSPLHF,TGTGCCAGCAGTTTTGGGTACGGGGGGGATTCACCCCTCCACTTT
few,TRBV6-2/TRBV6-3,NA,TRBJ1-5,CASSYERGRQPQHF,TGTGCCAGCAGTTACGAAAGGGGAAGACAGCCCCAGCATTTT
NA,TRBV7-2,NA,TRBJ1-5,CASSLDNGNQPQHF,TGTGCCAGCAGTCTCGACAATGGCAATCAGCCCCAGCATTTT
NA,TRBV2,NA,TRBJ1-1,CASSGVMNTEAFF,TGTGCCAGCAGTGGAGTGATGAACACTGAAGCTTTCTTT